A single T cell receptor (beta chain) is shown here with its context. This record comes from a study of blood T cell repertoires in COVID-19. Generated by immunoSEQ multiplex PCR, the TCRdb table keeps only in-frame clones and is missing some. The table shows about 40,000 clones, with 92% occurring only once. Germline-derived CDR1 and CDR2 are PRHDT and FYEKMQ (reference sequence). V lost 3 bases to trimming and J lost 0 bases, with 8 bases between them. This CDR3 has 14 amino acids. The rearrangement joins TRBV13 to TRBJ1-1; D is possibly TRBD1 (5 bases). Input material: peripheral blood. The sequence came from a man aged 45-65 years with active COVID-19. The CDR3 reads CASSFTGMNTEAFF. CDR3 DNA sequence: TGTGCCAGCAGCTTCACAGGCATGAACACTGAAGCTTTCTTT.